This is a list of T cell receptor beta chains from one sample in a study of T-cell reconstitution after alpha-beta-depleted transplantation in children. TCRdb called the PCR reads again in MiXCR, with one record for every CDR3 protein. Among 440,000 or so distinct CDR3 sequences listed, approximately 41% were seen once. This specimen consisted of PBMCs, obtained before TCRalphabeta/CD19-depleted stem cell transplant. The receptor source for this set is a girl aged 2 to 10 with aplastic anemia, due to receive a stem cell transplant. Both conserved end residues are part of each CDR3. Fields, in order: D gene, J gene, clone size, V gene, CDR3 length, CDR3 protein, CDR3 DNA. A D gene is named only where the DNA matches it firmly. Rows may omit the clone size; those that give it use once, few, many or a size class.

NA | TRBJ2-3 | NA | TRBV29-1 | 14 | CSVTGPGSQDTQYF | TGCAGCGTGACAGGACCGGGCTCCCAAGATACGCAGTATTTT
TRBD1 | TRBJ1-1 | NA | TRBV19 | 18 | CASSIVTRDRGARTEAFF | TGTGCCAGTAGTATAGTTACCCGGGACAGGGGCGCTAGGACTGAAGCTTTCTTT
TRBD1 | TRBJ2-5 | few | TRBV7-3 | 13 | CASSQGQGETQYF | TGTGCCAGCAGCCAAGGACAGGGGGAGACCCAGTACTTC
TRBD1 | TRBJ2-7 | NA | TRBV5-1 | 14 | CASSPGDRLPLHRF | TGCGCCAGCAGCCCGGGGGACAGGCTGCCGCTACATCGTTTC
NA | TRBJ2-1 | NA | TRBV11-2 | 15 | CASSLVSRRDNEQFF | TGTGCCAGCAGCTTAGTGTCTAGGCGGGACAATGAGCAGTTCTTC
TRBD1 | TRBJ1-1 | NA | TRBV20-1 | 13 | CSARGDSHTEAFF | TGCAGTGCTAGGGGGGACAGTCACACTGAAGCTTTCTTT
TRBD1 | TRBJ2-4 | few | TRBV5-6 | 14 | CASSPGQGRYIQYF | TGTGCCAGCAGCCCGGGACAGGGAAGGTACATTCAGTACTTC
NA | TRBJ2-7 | NA | TRBV15 | 14 | CATSRARGTYEQYF | TGTGCCACCAGCAGAGCCCGGGGGACCTACGAGCAGTACTTC
TRBD1 | TRBJ2-5 | NA | TRBV5-1 | 14 | CASSWTTGRETQYF | TGCGCCAGCAGCTGGACGACAGGGCGGGAGACCCAGTACTTC
TRBD1 | TRBJ2-7 | NA | TRBV20-1 | 12 | CSAPRTGYEQYF | TGCAGTGCCCCTAGGACAGGGTACGAGCAGTACTTC
NA | TRBJ2-7 | few | TRBV6-1 | 13 | CASSEQGWYEQYF | TGTGCCAGCAGTGAACAGGGATGGTACGAGCAGTACTTC
NA | TRBJ2-7 | few | TRBV4-1 | 13 | CASSQAGWYEQYF | TGCGCCAGCAGCCAAGCAGGCTGGTACGAGCAGTACTTC
TRBD1 | TRBJ2-2 | many | TRBV10-3 | 16 | CAISDGTGTNTGELFF | TGTGCCATCAGTGACGGGACAGGGACAAACACCGGGGAGCTGTTTTTT
TRBD1 | TRBJ2-5 | NA | TRBV29-1 | 14 | CSVERAGGRKTQYF | TGCAGCGTTGAGAGGGCAGGGGGCCGGAAGACCCAGTACTTC
TRBD2 | TRBJ2-1 | few | TRBV6-4 | 15 | CASSRSGSGENEQFF | TGTGCCAGCAGTAGAAGCGGGAGTGGCGAAAATGAGCAGTTCTTC
NA | TRBJ2-1 | once | TRBV6-5 | 14 | CASSHSDGPNEQFF | TGTGCCAGCAGCCACTCCGACGGGCCCAATGAGCAGTTCTTC
NA | TRBJ2-1 | once | TRBV7-6 | 18 | CASSLPGHGQFLNNEQFF | TGTGCCAGCAGCTTACCGGGCCACGGACAGTTTTTGAACAATGAGCAGTTCTTC
TRBD1 | TRBJ2-7 | few | TRBV20-1 | 10 | CSADRGPQYF | TGCAGTGCGGACAGGGGCCCCCAGTACTTC
TRBD2 | TRBJ2-7 | many | TRBV10-3 | 14 | CAIGPLPGGYEQYF | TGTGCCATCGGGCCACTTCCGGGAGGTTACGAGCAGTACTTC
NA | TRBJ2-2 | many | TRBV5-1 | 12 | CASRAWTGELFF | TGCGCCAGCCGGGCCTGGACCGGGGAGCTGTTTTTT
NA | TRBJ1-2 | NA | TRBV20-1 | 13 | CSARDTGHYGYTF | TGCAGTGCTAGAGACACAGGTCACTATGGCTACACCTTC
NA | TRBJ2-4 | NA | TRBV12-3/TRBV12-4 | 15 | CASSLGDGSRDIQYF | TGTGCCAGCAGCTTAGGGGACGGTTCTAGAGACATTCAGTACTTC
NA | TRBJ1-2 | NA | TRBV11-2 | 12 | CASLAQDYGYTF | TGTGCCAGCTTAGCACAGGACTATGGCTACACCTTC
NA | TRBJ2-5 | NA | TRBV6-5 | 16 | CASSYEGGGGQETQYF | TGTGCCAGCAGTTACGAGGGGGGCGGGGGCCAAGAGACCCAGTACTTC
NA | TRBJ1-1 | NA | TRBV7-3 | 16 | CASSPIGMGGTTEAFF | TGTGCCAGCAGCCCCATTGGCATGGGAGGGACCACTGAAGCTTTCTTT
TRBD2 | TRBJ2-7 | NA | TRBV9 | 15 | CASSPRTSGRLEQYF | TGTGCCAGCAGCCCACGGACTAGCGGGAGGCTCGAGCAGTACTTC
NA | TRBJ2-2 | many | TRBV5-6 | 17 | CASSLAVSGANTGELFF | TGTGCCAGCAGCTTGGCAGTCTCCGGGGCGAACACCGGGGAGCTGTTTTTT
TRBD2 | TRBJ2-1 | many | TRBV29-1 | 19 | CSVESPGLAGGKTYNEQFF | TGCAGCGTTGAAAGCCCGGGACTAGCGGGAGGTAAAACCTACAATGAGCAGTTCTTC
TRBD1 | TRBJ2-5 | NA | TRBV7-2 | 16 | CASSFSGQGKVETQYF | TGTGCCAGCAGCTTTAGCGGACAGGGGAAGGTAGAGACCCAGTACTTC
TRBD1 | TRBJ2-5 | many | TRBV11-1 | 15 | CASSFGQGVRETQYF | TGTGCCAGCAGCTTCGGACAGGGAGTACGGGAGACCCAGTACTTC
TRBD1 | TRBJ2-7 | few | TRBV20-1 | 13 | CSAPDREVPEQYF | TGCAGTGCTCCCGACAGGGAAGTCCCCGAGCAGTACTTC
NA | TRBJ2-7 | NA | TRBV11-2 | 11 | CASSFRYEQYF | TGTGCCAGCAGCTTCCGCTACGAGCAGTACTTC
NA | TRBJ2-7 | many | TRBV2 | 14 | CASSETQLSVEQYF | TGTGCCAGCAGTGAGACTCAACTCAGCGTCGAGCAGTACTTC
NA | TRBJ2-1 | NA | TRBV7-3 | 13 | CASSLAARDEQFF | TGTGCCAGCAGCTTGGCGGCCCGCGATGAGCAGTTCTTC
TRBD1 | TRBJ1-3 | many | TRBV7-2 | 16 | CASSLYAGGSGNTIYF | TGTGCCAGCAGCTTATACGCAGGGGGCTCTGGAAACACCATATATTTT
TRBD2 | TRBJ2-1 | NA | TRBV6-4 | 21 | CASSHPRDRALTSGVYNEQFF | TGTGCCAGCAGCCATCCCCGGGACAGGGCTCTGACTAGCGGGGTCTACAATGAGCAGTTCTTC
NA | TRBJ2-1 | many | TRBV29-1 | 15 | CSVESGSSTGPKQFF | TGCAGCGTTGAATCTGGGTCCAGTACGGGCCCGAAGCAGTTCTTC
TRBD2 | TRBJ2-1 | many | TRBV7-3 | 14 | CASSLGGDYNEQFF | TGTGCCAGCAGCTTAGGGGGGGATTACAATGAGCAGTTCTTC
TRBD1 | TRBJ1-5 | few | TRBV19 | 16 | CASSPGQGRMGQPQHF | TGTGCCAGTAGTCCGGGACAGGGAAGAATGGGTCAGCCCCAGCATTTT
TRBD1 | TRBJ2-5 | NA | TRBV11-2 | 16 | CASRRPGTGGGETQYF | TGTGCCAGCAGGAGGCCCGGGACAGGGGGTGGAGAGACCCAGTACTTC
NA | TRBJ1-3 | NA | TRBV6-1 | 16 | CASKPGHFFSGNTIYF | TGTGCCAGTAAGCCGGGACACTTCTTCTCTGGAAACACCATATATTTT
NA | TRBJ2-5 | NA | TRBV5-7 | 14 | CASSLQGCQETQYF | TGTGCCAGCAGCTTGCAGGGGTGCCAAGAGACCCAGTACTTC
TRBD2 | TRBJ2-5 | few | TRBV24-1 | 17 | CATSDLHGLGGAETQYF | TGTGCCACCAGTGATTTGCACGGACTAGGAGGAGCAGAGACCCAGTACTTC
TRBD2 | TRBJ2-5 | NA | TRBV6-6 | 13 | CASNRGGQETQYF | TGTGCCAGCAATCGGGGGGGCCAAGAGACCCAGTACTTC
TRBD2 | TRBJ2-1 | many | TRBV28 | 15 | CASSLGTSPNNEQFF | TGTGCCAGCAGTTTAGGGACTAGCCCTAACAATGAGCAGTTCTTC
NA | TRBJ2-1 | NA | TRBV20-1 | 11 | CSASYVDEQFF | TGCAGTGCTAGTTACGTGGATGAGCAGTTCTTC
NA | TRBJ2-2 | many | TRBV12-3/TRBV12-4 | 15 | CASSLGDSITGELFF | TGTGCCAGCAGTTTGGGGGACTCCATCACCGGGGAGCTGTTTTTT
NA | TRBJ2-5 | NA | TRBV29-1 | 12 | CSVDDLGETQYF | TGCAGCGTCGATGACTTGGGGGAGACCCAGTACTTC